The 21 T cell receptor beta chains in this list originate from one sample, sequenced in a study of T-cell reconstitution after alpha-beta-depleted transplantation in children. Molecular barcoding with unique molecular identifiers was used for the TCRbeta library. Via MiXCR, TCRdb re-called the PCR reads, giving one row per CDR3 protein. The sample carries 600,000 to 800,000 distinct CDR3 sequences, around 13% recorded once. The material was PBMCs, obtained before TCRalphabeta/CD19-depleted stem cell transplant. All receptors come from a girl aged 2-10 years with congenital amegakaryocytic thrombocytopenia, due to receive a stem cell transplant.

This clonotype was counted at least ten times. J is TRBJ2-1 and V is TRBV4-1, with 9 bases aligning to TRBD2. There are 16 residues in the CDR3. The V segment lost 2 bases and the J segment 12 bases; nucleotides outside the gene matches: 14. The germline V gene encodes CDR1 MGHRA and CDR2 YSYEKL. CDR3 loop: CASSQHPGLALFLQFF. The CDR3 coding sequence is TGCGCCAGCAGCCAACATCCGGGACTAGCCCTCTTTTTGCAGTTCTTC.

This clonotype was found many times. The chain combines TRBV4-1 with TRBJ1-1, with D perhaps TRBD1 (6 bases). Germline V lookup: CDR1 MGHRA, CDR2 YSYEKL. V was pared by 4 bases and J by 1 base, with 7 bases between. This CDR3 spans 13 amino acids. DNA of the CDR3: TGCGCCAGCAGCCGACAGGCGAACACTGAAGCTTTCTTT. This gives the protein CASSRQANTEAFF.

This clonotype was recorded at least ten times. The chain combines TRBV29-1 with TRBJ2-7, with TRBD2 matching over 8 bases. Germline CDR1 and CDR2: SQVTM and ANQGSEA. This CDR3 is 15 amino acids long. Losses at the gene ends were 2 bases for V and 4 bases for J; bases not matched to a gene: 10. The CDR3 region is CSVEWSSGRLYEQYF. The CDR3 DNA is TGCAGCGTTGAATGGAGCAGCGGGAGATTGTACGAGCAGTACTTC.

CDR3 in amino acids: CASSLNGLSTGELFF. CDR3 coding DNA: TGCGCCAGCAGCTTGAACGGACTTTCCACCGGGGAGCTGTTTTTT. This chain links TRBV5-1 with TRBJ2-2, with TRBD2 as a possible D gene (5 bases). The V gene's germline CDR1 is SGHRS and CDR2 YFSETQ. V was clipped by 1 base and J by 4 bases, with 11 bases between them. The CDR3 is made up of 15 amino acids.

The rearrangement joins TRBV5-5 to TRBJ1-4, with a possible D match to TRBD1 (6 bases). The V and J ends lost 3 bases and 4 bases respectively, with 13 bases between them. CDR1 and CDR2 (germline): SGHKS, YYEKEE (reference sequence). The CDR3 consists of 15 residues. For the CDR3, the DNA is TGTGCCAGCAGCTCCTATAGGGGGTTTAATGAAAAACTGTTTTTT. Its protein product is CASSSYRGFNEKLFF.

This clonotype was counted a few times. The chain has TRBV4-1 and TRBJ1-1; D remains unclear. CDR3 length equals 15 residues. Deletions cut 2 bases from V and 4 bases from J, with 14 bases between. Per the germline V gene, CDR1 is MGHRA and CDR2 is YSYEKL. For the CDR3, the DNA is TGCGCCAGCAGCCAAACCATACATAGGAGCACTGAAGCTTTCTTT. It is translated as CASSQTIHRSTEAFF.

This clonotype appeared many times. This chain connects TRBV5-1 to TRBJ2-3; D ambiguous. CDR3 size: 15 residues. Germline assignment: CDR1 SGHRS and CDR2 YFSETQ. V was trimmed by 4 bases and J by 0 bases, leaving 12 bases between them. The CDR3 bases are TGCGCCAGCAGCGAGACACCATCTAGCACAGATACGCAGTATTTT. It translates to CASSETPSSTDTQYF.

The chain is built from TRBV5-6 and TRBJ2-5; 10 bases match TRBD1. This CDR3 has 15 amino acids. V shed 3 bases and J 2 bases; nucleotides not matched to a gene: 4. CDR1 is SGHDT and CDR2 is YYEEEE in the germline V gene. The CDR3 reads CASSSGTGVQETQYF. The CDR3 bases are TGTGCCAGCAGCTCCGGGACAGGGGTGCAAGAGACCCAGTACTTC.

V is TRBV20-1 and J is TRBJ1-2; 9 nucleotides line up with TRBD1. V was clipped by 0 bases and J by 7 bases; unmatched bases: 9. The germline gives CDR1 DFQATT, CDR2 SNEGSKA (reference sequence). The CDR3 is 15 residues long. CDR3 nucleotides: TGCAGTGCTAGAGATATGGGACAGGGAACGGTTGGCTACACCTTC. It is translated as CSARDMGQGTVGYTF.

Only a few counts were recorded for this clonotype. The chain uses TRBV6-6 and TRBJ2-7, with 8 bases identical to TRBD1. V was pared by 8 bases and J by 4 bases, with 7 bases of the junction left unmatched. CDR1 is MNHNY, CDR2 SVGAGI, per germline (reference sequence). The CDR3 length is 13 residues. The CDR3 region has the DNA TGTGCCAGCGCCGGACAGGGCGTTTACGAGCAGTACTTC. This gives the protein CASAGQGVYEQYF.

This clonotype was seen a few times. The chain joins TRBV7-2 to TRBJ2-5; weak D call: TRBD1 (6 bases). The length of the CDR3 is 15 residues. Trimming shortened V by 0 bases and J by 5 bases, and 13 bases separated the two germline ends. CDR1 and CDR2 from the germline V gene are SGHTA and FQGNSA. The CDR3 loop is CASSLANTGMETQYF. The CDR3 DNA reads as TGTGCCAGCAGCTTAGCTAACACAGGGATGGAGACCCAGTACTTC.

The sample holds many counts of this clonotype. The chain employs TRBV20-1 and TRBJ1-2; 7 nucleotides line up with TRBD1. Germline trimming cut 4 bases from V and 4 bases from J; bases unmatched to any gene: 12. Germline V gene lookup returns CDR1 DFQATT and CDR2 SNEGSKA (reference sequence). This CDR3 contains 15 residues. The chain's CDR3 is CSATTRQGNRYGYTF. In DNA form, the CDR3 reads TGCAGTGCTACGACCCGACAGGGAAACCGCTATGGCTACACCTTC.

This clonotype was observed many times. The chain has TRBV6-5 and TRBJ2-1; TRBD2 matches at 7 bases. CDR1 is MNHEY and CDR2 is SVGAGI in the germline V gene. The ends lost 10 bases at V and 8 bases at J; junction bases unmatched: 5. The CDR3 sequence is 11 residues long. CDR3 in DNA: TGTGCCACCCTAGCGGAGGATGAGCAGTTCTTC. It is translated as CATLAEDEQFF.

At least ten counts were recorded for this clonotype. This rearrangement joins TRBV10-2 to TRBJ2-3; TRBD2 matches at 7 bases. Germline V gives CDR1 WSHSY, CDR2 SAAADI. The CDR3 length is 16 residues. The ends lost 1 base at V and 4 bases at J; junction bases unmatched: 8. The CDR3 DNA reads TGCGCCAGCAGTGAGTGGGGGACTACCAAGTCAGATACGCAGTATTTT. It specifies CASSEWGTTKSDTQYF.

The chain is built from TRBV5-1 and TRBJ2-3, with D possibly TRBD2 on 6 matching bases. This CDR3 comprises 15 residues. V was cut by 5 bases and J by 4 bases, with 17 bases left in between. The germline gives CDR1 SGHRS, CDR2 YFSETQ. The DNA of the CDR3 is TGCGCCAGCAGGCAATGGCAGGAGGGGCCAGATACGCAGTATTTT. The encoded protein is CASRQWQEGPDTQYF. Filled out from reference TRBV5-1 and TRBJ2-3, the complete variable domain reads KAGVTQTPRYLIKTRGQQVTLSCSPISGHRSVSWYQQTPGQGLQFLFEYFSETQRNKGNFPGRFSGRQFSNSRSEMNVSTLELGDSALYLCASRQWQEGPDTQYFGPGTRLTVL.

This chain joins TRBV5-1 and TRBJ2-1; D unclear. Trimming removed 1 base from V and 1 base from J, with 9 bases in between. The CDR3 has 15 residues. Germline assignment: CDR1 SGHRS and CDR2 YFSETQ. This CDR3 reads CASSLLSYSYNEQFF. CDR3 sequence (DNA): TGCGCCAGCAGCTTGCTCAGTTATTCCTACAATGAGCAGTTCTTC.

This clonotype appeared a single time. Possible read error: a much larger clone is one base away. The chain links TRBV20-1 to TRBJ2-1; 14 nucleotides match TRBD2. Germline CDR1 DFQATT, CDR2 SNEGSKA (reference sequence). This CDR3 comprises 14 residues. The ends lost 5 bases at V and 9 bases at J; junction bases unmatched: 6. The DNA for the CDR3 is TGCAGTGCTGGGACTAGCGGGAGTGGCAGTGAGCAGTTCTTC. Translated: CSAGTSGSGSEQFF.

V is TRBV7-6 and J is TRBJ1-1; D is unclear. The CDR3 loop spans 13 amino acids. Germline V gene lookup returns CDR1 SGHVS and CDR2 FNYEAQ. Trimming left V 1 base short and J 5 bases short, with 8 bases between. CDR3 coding DNA: TGTGCCAGCAGCTTAGTCGATGGAACTGAAGCTTTCTTT. It codes for CASSLVDGTEAFF.

The rearrangement uses TRBV20-1 and TRBJ2-7, with D possibly matching TRBD2 (6 bases). The CDR3 contains 15 residues. Trimming left V 4 bases short and J 5 bases short, with 21 bases between. From germline, CDR1 is DFQATT and CDR2 SNEGSKA (reference sequence). The CDR3 loop is CSATTAGKGWDEQYF. The CDR3 coding sequence is TGCAGTGCTACCACCGCGGGAAAGGGGTGGGACGAGCAGTACTTC.

The chain recombines TRBV11-2 with TRBJ2-1; TRBD2 agrees at 7 bases. This CDR3 is 18 amino acids long. Per the germline V gene, CDR1 is SGHAT and CDR2 is FQNNGV. V shed 5 bases, J shed 0 bases, and the junction held 13 bases outside the gene matches. The CDR3 loop is CASSRGVLKTGSYNEQFF. CDR3 nucleotide sequence: TGTGCCAGCAGCCGGGGGGTTTTAAAGACGGGCTCCTACAATGAGCAGTTCTTC.

This clonotype was seen ten or more times. The chain uses TRBV28 and TRBJ2-1; D unclear. The ends were cut back, 3 bases at V and 2 bases at J, with 14 bases in the middle. This CDR3 has 16 residues. CDR1 and CDR2 from the germline V gene are MDHEN and SYDVKM. In DNA form, the CDR3 reads TGTGCCAGCAGTTTCTCTAAGCAAAGAACCTACAATGAGCAGTTCTTC. Residues: CASSFSKQRTYNEQFF.